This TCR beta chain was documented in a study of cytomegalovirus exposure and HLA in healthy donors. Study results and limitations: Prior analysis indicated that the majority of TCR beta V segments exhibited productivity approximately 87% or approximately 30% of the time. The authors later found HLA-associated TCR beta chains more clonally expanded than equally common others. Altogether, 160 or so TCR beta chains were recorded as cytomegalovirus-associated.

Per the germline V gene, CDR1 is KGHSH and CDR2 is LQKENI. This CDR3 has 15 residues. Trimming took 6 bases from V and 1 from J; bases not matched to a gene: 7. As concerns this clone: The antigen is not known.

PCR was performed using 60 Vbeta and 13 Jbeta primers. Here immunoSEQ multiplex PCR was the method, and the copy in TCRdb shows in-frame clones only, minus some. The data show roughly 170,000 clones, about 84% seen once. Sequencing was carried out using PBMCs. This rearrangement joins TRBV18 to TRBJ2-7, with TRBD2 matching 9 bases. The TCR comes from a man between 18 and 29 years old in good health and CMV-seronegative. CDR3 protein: CASSRRLADSYEQYF. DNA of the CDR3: TGTGCCAGCTCTCGCCGACTAGCGGATTCCTACGAGCAGTACTTC.